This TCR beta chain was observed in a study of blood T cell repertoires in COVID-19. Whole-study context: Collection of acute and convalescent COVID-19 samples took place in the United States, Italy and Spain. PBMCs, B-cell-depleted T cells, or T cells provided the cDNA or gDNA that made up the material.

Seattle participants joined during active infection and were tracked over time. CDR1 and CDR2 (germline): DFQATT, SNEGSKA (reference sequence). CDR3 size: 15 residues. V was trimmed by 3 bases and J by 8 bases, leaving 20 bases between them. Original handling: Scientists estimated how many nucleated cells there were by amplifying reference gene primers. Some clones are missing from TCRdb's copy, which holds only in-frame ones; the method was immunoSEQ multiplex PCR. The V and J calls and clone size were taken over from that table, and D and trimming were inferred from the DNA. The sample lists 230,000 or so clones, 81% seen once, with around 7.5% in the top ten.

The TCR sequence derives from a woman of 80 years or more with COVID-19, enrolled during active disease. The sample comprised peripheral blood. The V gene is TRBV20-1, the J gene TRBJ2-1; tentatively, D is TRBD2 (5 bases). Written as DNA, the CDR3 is TGCAGTGCTAGTAACGCGGCCGCCGCGGGTTATGAGCAGTTCTTC. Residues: CSASNAAAAGYEQFF.